The rows below give T cell receptor beta chains drawn from one sample of a study of T cell clones after liver transplantation. The assay was immunoSEQ multiplex PCR, and TCRdb's table has in-frame clones only and misses some. The profile covers some 20,000 clones, with about 84% appearing a single time and 35% to 40% taken by the ten largest. The specimen was CD8+ T cells from blood, collected around 50 months after liver transplant. The receptors were gathered from a human patient who received a liver transplant. Some T cells may trace back to the graft donor. CDR3s include the opening cysteine and the closing phenylalanine or tryptophan.

J gene | CDR3 length | V gene | CDR3 protein
TRBJ2-5 | 14 | TRBV5-1 | CASSLGGWGETQYF
TRBJ1-5 | 18 | TRBV25-1 | CASNLKTGTGSVGQPQHF
TRBJ2-7 | 15 | TRBV27 | CASSSGTGSSYEQYF
TRBJ2-3 | 16 | TRBV7-6 | CASSYRGGRSTDTQYF
TRBJ2-3 | 14 | TRBV7-2 | CASSKLSSTDTQYF
TRBJ1-1 | 14 | TRBV6-6 | CASSYGEIYTEAFF
TRBJ1-5 | 13 | TRBV6-5 | CASSQGPNQPQHF
TRBJ2-5 | 17 | TRBV27 | CASSLFSTGSSVETQYF
TRBJ1-5 | 15 | TRBV6-5 | CASSYSGQFNQPQHF
TRBJ2-7 | 13 | TRBV11-3 | CASSLPGSYEQYF
TRBJ2-1 | 18 | TRBV7-7 | CASSLVGGYPSSYNEQFF
TRBJ1-1 | 14 | TRBV7-2 | CASSFWGVDTEAFF
TRBJ2-5 | 14 | TRBV9 | CASSATGRQETQYF
TRBJ2-7 | 13 | TRBV4-2 | CASSQGLAYEQYF
TRBJ2-1 | 16 | TRBV4-3 | CASSQVAGAYLNGQFF
TRBJ2-1 | 15 | TRBV7-3 | CASALGGGSYNEQFF
TRBJ2-1 | 14 | TRBV9 | CASSGRELANEQFF